This T cell receptor beta chain stems from a study of blood T cell repertoires in COVID-19. Whole-study context: COVID-19 samples, acute and convalescent, were from the United States, Italy and Spain.

The table lists this clone with a few counts. The method was immunoSEQ multiplex PCR; TCRdb's version includes in-frame clones alone and lacks a portion of them. Of more than 150,000 clones in the sample, 85% to 90% were seen once. The length of the CDR3 is 12 residues. CDR1 is SEHNR and CDR2 is FQNEAQ in the germline V gene (reference sequence). V was clipped by 5 bases and J by 9 bases, with 12 bases between them. Sequenced input: peripheral blood. The sequence came from a man in his forties or fifties with active or convalescent COVID-19. The chain joins TRBV7-9 to TRBJ2-3; D gene uncertain. As DNA, the CDR3 is TGTGCCAGCAGCCCCCTTTCTAGGACGCAGTATTTT. This sequence encodes CASSPLSRTQYF.